What follows are 14 T cell receptor beta chains derived from one specimen sequenced in a study of long-term antiretroviral therapy in people with HIV. At the survey level, the v3.0 immunoSEQ assay was run. Profiling relied on immunoSEQ multiplex PCR, and the TCRdb table lists in-frame clones only, not all of them. The table includes 30,000 to 40,000 clones, roughly 85% detected once. The source material was unsorted PBMCs, sampled roughly 3.3 years after starting antiretroviral therapy. These receptors came from a man aged 18 to 35 with HIV.

In nucleotides, the CDR3 is TGTGCCAGCAGCCAAGATCCCCGGACACAGAATGGCTACACCTTC. Amino acids: CASSQDPRTQNGYTF. This rearrangement joins TRBV14 to TRBJ1-2; perhaps TRBD1 as D (5 bases). CDR3 size: 15 residues. Germline V CDR1 and CDR2: SGHDN, FVKESK. Trimming took off 0 bases at V and 6 bases at J, with 14 bases between the two ends.

CDR3 loop: CASSIDRAGELFF. The DNA for the CDR3 is TGTGCCAGTAGTATAGACAGAGCGGGGGAGCTGTTTTTT. The chain has TRBV19 and TRBJ2-2; D unclear. Deletions cut 0 bases from V and 8 bases from J, with 7 bases between. Germline loops: CDR1 LNHDA, CDR2 SQIVND (reference sequence). The CDR3 is 13 residues long.

The chain is built from TRBV5-6 and TRBJ1-5, with TRBD1 matching over 7 bases. J was trimmed by 7 bases and V by 4 bases; bases with no gene match: 5. CDR1 is SGHDT and CDR2 is YYEEEE in the germline V gene. This CDR3 has 13 residues. DNA for the CDR3: TGTGCCAGCAGCCGACAGGGCTGGCAGCCCCAGCATTTT. The encoded protein is CASSRQGWQPQHF.

The chain carries TRBV28 and TRBJ2-1; tentatively, D is TRBD2 (6 bases). Trimming pared 7 bases from V and 2 bases from J, leaving 15 bases between. Per germline, CDR1 MDHEN and CDR2 SYDVKM. This CDR3 is 15 amino acids long. CDR3 nucleotides: TGTGCCAGCACCCTCGGGGACTCGGCCTACAATGAGCAGTTCTTC. Protein product: CASTLGDSAYNEQFF.

The chain couples TRBV12-5 to TRBJ2-1, with a possible D match to TRBD2 (6 bases). V lost 2 bases and J lost 13, with 15 bases in between. The CDR3 consists of 13 residues. Germline V lookup: CDR1 LGHNT, CDR2 FRNRAP. CDR3 in DNA: TGTGCTAGTGGTTTGTTTCGCGGGATTGGTCAGTTCTTC. This encodes CASGLFRGIGQFF.

The chain has TRBV6-1 and TRBJ1-5; TRBD1 matches 8 bases. The germline V gene encodes CDR1 MNHNS and CDR2 SASEGT. The ends lost 7 bases at V and 7 bases at J; junction bases unmatched: 6. CDR3 length: 13 residues. CDR3 sequence: CASTWTGKQPQHF. DNA for the CDR3: TGTGCCAGCACCTGGACAGGGAAGCAGCCCCAGCATTTT.

The rearrangement joins TRBV11-2 to TRBJ1-1, with D uncertain. This CDR3 contains 15 residues. In germline, CDR1 is SGHAT, CDR2 FQNNGV. V shed 4 bases and J shed 3 bases, with 15 bases lying between them. The CDR3 spells CASSSPDLRDTEAFF. CDR3 in DNA: TGTGCCAGCAGCTCTCCGGACTTAAGGGACACTGAAGCTTTCTTT.

The chain is built from TRBV9 and TRBJ1-2, with 12 bases identical to TRBD1. Looked up from germline, CDR1 is SGDLS and CDR2 is YYNGEE. V dropped 3 bases and J dropped 4; count of bases not matched to a gene: 7. The CDR3 sequence is 16 residues long. CDR3 coding DNA: TGTGCCAGCAGCGCCGGGACAGGGGGCGCCGGCTATGGCTACACCTTC. The encoded protein is CASSAGTGGAGYGYTF.

The gene calls are TRBV27 and TRBJ2-6; D remains ambiguous. V was cut by 2 bases and J by 7 bases, with 12 bases left in between. This CDR3 is built from 15 residues. Germline CDR1 is MNHEY and CDR2 is SMNVEV (reference sequence). The CDR3 loop is CASSLAAGRANVLTF. Written as DNA, the CDR3 is TGTGCCAGCAGTTTAGCGGCAGGTCGAGCCAACGTCCTGACTTTC.

The chain links TRBV28 to TRBJ2-3, with 7 bases lining up with TRBD1. Germline V gene data show CDR1 as MDHEN and CDR2 as SYDVKM. The junction had 5 bases not matched to a gene; V was cut back by 8 bases and J by 3 bases. This CDR3 comprises 13 residues. CDR3: CASSTGKTDTQYF. CDR3 nucleotide sequence: TGTGCCAGCTCGACAGGGAAAACAGATACGCAGTATTTT.

The genes are TRBV5-6 and TRBJ2-5; D is uncertain. This CDR3 has 14 amino acids. V lost 2 bases to trimming and J lost 2 bases, with 10 bases between them. CDR1 and CDR2 (germline): SGHDT, YYEEEE. CDR3 bases: TGTGCCAGCAGCTTCCCGGGCAGACAAGAGACCCAGTACTTC. Translated, it gives CASSFPGRQETQYF.

The V call is TRBV19, the J call TRBJ2-7; the D call may be TRBD1 or TRBD2 (5 bases each). Germline CDR1 and CDR2: LNHDA and SQIVND (reference sequence). The CDR3 sequence is 14 residues long. Trimming removed 6 bases at V and 4 bases at J, with 16 bases between. CDR3 DNA sequence: TGTGCCAGTAGCCCCCCGGGACGCCTTTACGAGCAGTACTTC. Protein product: CASSPPGRLYEQYF.

The chain has TRBV27 and TRBJ1-5, with D uncertain. CDR1 is MNHEY and CDR2 is SMNVEV in the germline V gene (reference sequence). The CDR3 loop spans 13 amino acids. Trimming left V 4 bases short and J 3 bases short, with 7 bases between. The CDR3 DNA is TGTGCCAGCAGTTCCAGCACCAATCAGCCCCAGCATTTT. It translates to CASSSSTNQPQHF.

The table lists this clone with a count of one. The V gene is TRBV6-1, the J gene TRBJ1-6; D remains unclear. V lost 1 base and J lost 10, with 14 bases in between. The V gene's germline CDR1 is MNHNS and CDR2 SASEGT. The CDR3 covers 15 residues. Here the CDR3 DNA reads TGTGCCAGCAGTGAAGGGCACTTCCGCGAGTCACCCCTCCACTTT. This translates into CASSEGHFRESPLHF.